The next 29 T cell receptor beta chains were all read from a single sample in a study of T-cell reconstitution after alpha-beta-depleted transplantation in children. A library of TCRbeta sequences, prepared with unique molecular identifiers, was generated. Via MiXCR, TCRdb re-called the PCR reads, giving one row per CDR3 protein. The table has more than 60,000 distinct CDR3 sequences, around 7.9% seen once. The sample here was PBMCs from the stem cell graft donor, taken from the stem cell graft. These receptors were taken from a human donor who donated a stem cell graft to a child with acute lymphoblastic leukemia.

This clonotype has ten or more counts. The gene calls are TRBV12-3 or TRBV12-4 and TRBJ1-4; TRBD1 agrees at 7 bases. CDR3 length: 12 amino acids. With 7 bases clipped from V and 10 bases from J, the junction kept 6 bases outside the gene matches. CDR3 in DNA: TGTGCCAGCATGAGGGGGCCGGGAAAACTGTTTTTT. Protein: CASMRGPGKLFF.

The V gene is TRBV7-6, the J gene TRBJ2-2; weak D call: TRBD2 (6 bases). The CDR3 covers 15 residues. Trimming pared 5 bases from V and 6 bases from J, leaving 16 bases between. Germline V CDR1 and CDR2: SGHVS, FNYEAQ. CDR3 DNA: TGTGCCAGCAGCCACATCGAGCTAGCGTCCGGGGAGCTGTTTTTT. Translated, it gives CASSHIELASGELFF.

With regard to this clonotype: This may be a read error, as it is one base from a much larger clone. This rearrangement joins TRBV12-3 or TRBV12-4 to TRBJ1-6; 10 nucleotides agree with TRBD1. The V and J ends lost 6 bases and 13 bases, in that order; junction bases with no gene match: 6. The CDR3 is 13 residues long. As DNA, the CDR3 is TGTGCCAGCAGGGCGGACAGGGGGAGCCCCCTCCACTTT. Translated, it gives CASRADRGSPLHF.

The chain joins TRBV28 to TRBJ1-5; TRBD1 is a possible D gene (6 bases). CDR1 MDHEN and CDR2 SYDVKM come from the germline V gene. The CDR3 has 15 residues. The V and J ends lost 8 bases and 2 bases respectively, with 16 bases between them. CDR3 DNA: TGTGCCAGCGAAAGGGGGGGGCTGGGCAATCAGCCCCAGCATTTT. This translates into CASERGGLGNQPQHF.

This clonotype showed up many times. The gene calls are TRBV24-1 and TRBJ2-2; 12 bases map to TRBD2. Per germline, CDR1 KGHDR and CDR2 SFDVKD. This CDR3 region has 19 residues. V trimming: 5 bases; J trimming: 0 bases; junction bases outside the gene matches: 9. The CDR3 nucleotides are TGTGCCACCAGTGGCGGGACTAGCGGGCGATTCGCGAACACCGGGGAGCTGTTTTTT. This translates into CATSGGTSGRFANTGELFF.

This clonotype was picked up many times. The CDR3 region has the DNA TGCGCCAGCAGCTCTGGACTAGCGGTGGGTATTTACGAGCAGTACTTC. Its translation is CASSSGLAVGIYEQYF. The chain employs TRBV4-3 and TRBJ2-7; 10 positions agree with TRBD2. The CDR3 consists of 16 residues. V dropped 5 bases and J dropped 4; count of bases not matched to a gene: 11. CDR1 is LGHNA, CDR2 YSLEER, per germline.

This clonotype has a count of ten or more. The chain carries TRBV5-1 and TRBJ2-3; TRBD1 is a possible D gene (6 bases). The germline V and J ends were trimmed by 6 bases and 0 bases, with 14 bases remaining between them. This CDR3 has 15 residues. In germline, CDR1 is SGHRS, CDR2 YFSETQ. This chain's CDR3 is CASNRVQGSTDTQYF. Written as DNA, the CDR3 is TGCGCCAGCAACCGAGTACAGGGAAGCACAGATACGCAGTATTTT.

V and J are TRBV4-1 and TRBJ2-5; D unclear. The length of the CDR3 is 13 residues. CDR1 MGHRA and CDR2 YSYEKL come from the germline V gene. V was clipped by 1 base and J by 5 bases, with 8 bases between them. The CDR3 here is CASSQGLAETQYF. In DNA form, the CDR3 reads TGCGCCAGCAGCCAAGGGTTGGCGGAGACCCAGTACTTC.

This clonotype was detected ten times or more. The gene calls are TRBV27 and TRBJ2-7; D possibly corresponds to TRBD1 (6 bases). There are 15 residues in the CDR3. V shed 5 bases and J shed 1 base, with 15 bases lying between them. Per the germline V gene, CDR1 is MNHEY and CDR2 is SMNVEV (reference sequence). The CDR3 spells CASSRRGQTSYEQYF. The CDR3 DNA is TGTGCCAGCAGTCGCAGGGGCCAAACTTCCTACGAGCAGTACTTC.

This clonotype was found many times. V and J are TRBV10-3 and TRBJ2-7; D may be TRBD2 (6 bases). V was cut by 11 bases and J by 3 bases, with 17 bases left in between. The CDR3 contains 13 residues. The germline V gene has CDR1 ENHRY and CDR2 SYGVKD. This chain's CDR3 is CAVQRGVGYEQYF. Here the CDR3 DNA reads TGTGCCGTCCAACGCGGGGTAGGCTACGAGCAGTACTTC.

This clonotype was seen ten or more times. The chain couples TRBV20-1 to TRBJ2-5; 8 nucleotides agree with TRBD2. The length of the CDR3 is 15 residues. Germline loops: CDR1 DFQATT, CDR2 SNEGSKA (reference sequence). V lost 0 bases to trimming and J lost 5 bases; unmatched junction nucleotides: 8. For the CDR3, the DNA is TGCAGTGCTAGAGATCTAGGTAGCGGGATGGAGACCCAGTACTTC. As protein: CSARDLGSGMETQYF.

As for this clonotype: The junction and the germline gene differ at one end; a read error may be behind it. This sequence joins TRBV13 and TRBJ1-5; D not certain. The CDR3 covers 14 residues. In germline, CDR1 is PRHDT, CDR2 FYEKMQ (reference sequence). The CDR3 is CASSFGRSNQPQHF. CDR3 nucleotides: TGTGCAAGCAGCTTCGGGAGGAGCAATCAGCCCCAGCATTTT.

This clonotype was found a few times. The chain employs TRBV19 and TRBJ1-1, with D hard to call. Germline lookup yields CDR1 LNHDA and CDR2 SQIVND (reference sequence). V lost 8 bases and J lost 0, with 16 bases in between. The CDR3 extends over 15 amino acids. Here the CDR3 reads CASRGQTQMNTEAFF. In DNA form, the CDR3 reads TGTGCCAGTCGAGGGCAGACTCAGATGAACACTGAAGCTTTCTTT.

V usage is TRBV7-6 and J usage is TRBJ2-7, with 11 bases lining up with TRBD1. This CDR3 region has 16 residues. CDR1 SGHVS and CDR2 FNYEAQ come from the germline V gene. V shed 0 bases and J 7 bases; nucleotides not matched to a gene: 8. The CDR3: CASSLALGQGVPEQYF. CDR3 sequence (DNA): TGTGCCAGCAGCTTAGCGTTGGGACAGGGGGTTCCTGAGCAGTACTTC.

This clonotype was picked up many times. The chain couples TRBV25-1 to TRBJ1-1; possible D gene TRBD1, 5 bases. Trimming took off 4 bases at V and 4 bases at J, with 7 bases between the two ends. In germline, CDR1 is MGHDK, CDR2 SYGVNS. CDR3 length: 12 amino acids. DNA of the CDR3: TGTGCCAGCAGTGGAGGGGTCACTGAAGCTTTCTTT. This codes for CASSGGVTEAFF.

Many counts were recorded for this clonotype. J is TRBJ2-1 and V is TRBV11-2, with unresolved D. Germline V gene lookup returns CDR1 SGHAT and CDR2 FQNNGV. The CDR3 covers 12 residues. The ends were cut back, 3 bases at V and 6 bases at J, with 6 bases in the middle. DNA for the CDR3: TGTGCCAGCAGCTTTAGCCGCAATGAGCAGTTCTTC. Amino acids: CASSFSRNEQFF.

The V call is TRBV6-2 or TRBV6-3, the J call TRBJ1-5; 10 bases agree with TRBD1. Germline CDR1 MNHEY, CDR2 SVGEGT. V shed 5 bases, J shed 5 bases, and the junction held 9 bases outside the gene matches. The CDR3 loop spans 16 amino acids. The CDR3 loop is CASSRSTGTGDQPQHF. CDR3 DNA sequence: TGTGCCAGCAGTAGATCTACCGGGACAGGGGATCAGCCCCAGCATTTT.

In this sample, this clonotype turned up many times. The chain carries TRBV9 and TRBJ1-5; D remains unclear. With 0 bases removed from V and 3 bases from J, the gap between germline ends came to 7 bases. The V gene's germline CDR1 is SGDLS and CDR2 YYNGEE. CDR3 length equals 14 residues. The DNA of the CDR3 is TGTGCCAGCAGCGTAGGGGCAGACAATCAGCCCCAGCATTTT. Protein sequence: CASSVGADNQPQHF.

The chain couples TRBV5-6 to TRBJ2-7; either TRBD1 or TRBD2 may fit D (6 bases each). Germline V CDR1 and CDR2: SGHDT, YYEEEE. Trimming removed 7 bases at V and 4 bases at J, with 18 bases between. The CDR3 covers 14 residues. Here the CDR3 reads CASDYQKGGYEQYF. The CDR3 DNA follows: TGTGCCAGCGACTACCAAAAGGGGGGTTACGAGCAGTACTTC. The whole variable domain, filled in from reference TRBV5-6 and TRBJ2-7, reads DAGVTQSPTHLIKTRGQQVTLRCSPKSGHDTVSWYQQALGQGPQFIFQYYEEEERQRGNFPDRFSGHQFPNYSSELNVNALLLGDSALYLCASDYQKGGYEQYFGPGTRLTVT.

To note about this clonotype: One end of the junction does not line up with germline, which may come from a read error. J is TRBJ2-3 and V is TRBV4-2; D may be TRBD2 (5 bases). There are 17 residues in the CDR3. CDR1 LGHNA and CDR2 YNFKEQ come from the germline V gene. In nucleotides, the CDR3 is TGTGCCAGCAGCCAAGAAATCCGCGGATCTAGCACAGATATGCAGTATTTT. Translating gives CASSQEIRGSSTDMQYF.

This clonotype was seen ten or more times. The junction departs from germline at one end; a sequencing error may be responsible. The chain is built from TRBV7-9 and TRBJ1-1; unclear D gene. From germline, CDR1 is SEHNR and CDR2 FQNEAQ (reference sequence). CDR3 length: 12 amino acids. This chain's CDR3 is CASSPPNTEAFF. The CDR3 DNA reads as TGTGCTAGCAGCCCACCCAACACTGAAGCTTTCTTT.

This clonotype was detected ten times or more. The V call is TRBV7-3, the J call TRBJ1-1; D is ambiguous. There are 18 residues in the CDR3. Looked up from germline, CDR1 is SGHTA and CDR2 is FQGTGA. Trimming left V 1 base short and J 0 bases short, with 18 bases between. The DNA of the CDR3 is TGTGCCAGCAGCTTAATTGGCGGGCACCCCGGGATGAACACTGAAGCTTTCTTT. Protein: CASSLIGGHPGMNTEAFF.

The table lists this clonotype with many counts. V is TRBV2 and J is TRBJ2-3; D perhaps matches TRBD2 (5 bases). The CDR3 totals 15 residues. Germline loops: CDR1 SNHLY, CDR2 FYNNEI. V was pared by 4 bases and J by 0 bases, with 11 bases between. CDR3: CASSALGGSTDTQYF. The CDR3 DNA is TGTGCCAGCAGTGCGCTAGGCGGGAGCACAGATACGCAGTATTTT.

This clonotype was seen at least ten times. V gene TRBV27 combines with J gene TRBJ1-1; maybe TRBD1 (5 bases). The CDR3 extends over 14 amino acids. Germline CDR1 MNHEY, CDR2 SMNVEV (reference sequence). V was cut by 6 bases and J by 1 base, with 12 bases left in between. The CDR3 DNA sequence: TGTGCCAGCAGCCAGGGACTCCAGAACACTGAAGCTTTCTTT. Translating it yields CASSQGLQNTEAFF.

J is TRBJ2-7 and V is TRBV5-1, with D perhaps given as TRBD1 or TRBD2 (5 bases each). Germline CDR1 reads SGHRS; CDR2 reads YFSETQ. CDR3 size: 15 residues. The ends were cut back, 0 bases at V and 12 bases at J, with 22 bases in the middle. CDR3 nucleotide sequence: TGCGCCAGCAGCTTGGCTCCCGGGACCATCTACAAGCGGTACTTC. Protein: CASSLAPGTIYKRYF.

Here the CDR3 DNA reads TGTGCCAGCATCCAAAGGACAGGGGGCGAGGGCAAAAACATTCAGTACTTC. It codes for CASIQRTGGEGKNIQYF. The chain joins TRBV28 to TRBJ2-4, with TRBD1 matching 11 bases. The CDR3 is 17 amino acids. The J segment lost 3 bases and the V segment lost 7 bases, leaving 11 bases of the junction unmatched. The germline V gene encodes CDR1 MDHEN and CDR2 SYDVKM.

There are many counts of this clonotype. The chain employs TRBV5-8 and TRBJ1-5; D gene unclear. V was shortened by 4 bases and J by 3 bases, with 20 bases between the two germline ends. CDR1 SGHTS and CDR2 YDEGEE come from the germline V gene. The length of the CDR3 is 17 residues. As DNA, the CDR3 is TGTGCCAGCAGCCTCTGGACGGCCCAGAGGAACAATCAGCCCCAGCATTTT. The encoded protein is CASSLWTAQRNNQPQHF. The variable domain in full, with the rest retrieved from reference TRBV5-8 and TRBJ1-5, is EAGVTQSPTHLIKTRGQQATLRCSPISGHTSVYWYQQALGLGLQFLLWYDEGEERNRGNFPPRFSGRQFPNYSSELNVNALELEDSALYLCASSLWTAQRNNQPQHFGDGTRLSIL.

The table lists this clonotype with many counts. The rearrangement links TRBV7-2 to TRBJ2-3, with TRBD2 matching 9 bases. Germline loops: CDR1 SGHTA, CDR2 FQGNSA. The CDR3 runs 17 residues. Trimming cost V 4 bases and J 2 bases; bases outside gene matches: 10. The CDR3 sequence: CASSSSVAGASTDTQYF. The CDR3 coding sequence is TGTGCCAGCAGCTCTAGTGTAGCGGGAGCATCCACAGATACGCAGTATTTT.

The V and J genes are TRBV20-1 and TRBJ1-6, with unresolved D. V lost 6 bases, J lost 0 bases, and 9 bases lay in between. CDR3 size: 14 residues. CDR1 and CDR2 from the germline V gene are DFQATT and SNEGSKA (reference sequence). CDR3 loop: CSALESSYNSPLHF. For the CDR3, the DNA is TGCAGTGCGCTCGAGAGCTCCTATAATTCACCCCTCCACTTT.